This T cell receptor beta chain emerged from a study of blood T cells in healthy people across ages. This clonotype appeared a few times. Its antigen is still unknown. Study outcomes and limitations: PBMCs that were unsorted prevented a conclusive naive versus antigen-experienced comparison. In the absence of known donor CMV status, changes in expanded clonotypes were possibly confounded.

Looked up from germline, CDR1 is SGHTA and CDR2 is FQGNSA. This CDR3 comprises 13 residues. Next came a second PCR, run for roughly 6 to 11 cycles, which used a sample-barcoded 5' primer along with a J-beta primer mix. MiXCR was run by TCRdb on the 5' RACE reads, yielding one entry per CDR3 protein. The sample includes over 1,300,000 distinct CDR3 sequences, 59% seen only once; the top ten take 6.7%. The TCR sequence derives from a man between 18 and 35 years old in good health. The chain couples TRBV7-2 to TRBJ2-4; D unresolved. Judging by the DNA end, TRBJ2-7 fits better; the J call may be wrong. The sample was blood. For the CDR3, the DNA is TGTGCCAGCAGCCGAAATCCAGCCTACGAGCAGTACTTC. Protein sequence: CASSRNPAYEQYF.